This T cell receptor (beta chain) was identified during a study of T-cell reconstitution after alpha-beta-depleted transplantation in children. The TCRbeta library was prepared with unique molecular identifiers. TCRdb re-called the PCR reads through MiXCR, storing one row per CDR3 protein. The sample yields about 540,000 distinct CDR3 sequences, roughly 27% seen once. To note about this clonotype: Antigen: not known.

The CDR3 spans 16 residues. The V segment lost 1 base and the J segment 5 bases; nucleotides outside the gene matches: 8. Study results and caveats: There were some patients whose high TCRbeta diversity at day 60 came from surviving recipient T cells and thymic progenitors. T cells produced anew were the main source of T-cell counts and diversity one year after transplant. Expanded graft clones, several hundred of them, were reportedly the source of alpha-beta T cells about two months after transplant.

The origin of this receptor is a boy under two years old with Wiskott-Aldrich syndrome, due to receive a stem cell transplant. The chain joins TRBV12-3 or TRBV12-4 to TRBJ2-3, with 8 bases lining up with TRBD2. The specimen was PBMCs, collected before TCRalphabeta/CD19-depleted stem cell transplant. CDR3 bases: TGTGCCAGCAGTTTAGAAACTAGCGGAAAGGGAGATACGCAGTATTTT. It specifies CASSLETSGKGDTQYF.